This TCR beta chain is from a study of OX40 agonist ivuxolimab in advanced cancers. Study background: Ivuxolimab, an agonistic anti-OX40 (CD134) antibody, was given to patients. A partial response was reached by three patients: one with hepatocellular carcinoma and two with cutaneous melanoma. Patients got intravenous ivuxolimab at 0.01 to 10 mg/kg every 2 weeks.

Assay: immunoSEQ multiplex PCR; the TCRdb copy retains only in-frame clones and omits some. The repertoire holds roughly 63,000 clones, about 89% seen once, with more than 2% in the top ten. Autoimmune disease history or systemic immunosuppression barred patients. The CDR3 consists of 16 residues. With V trimmed by 4 bases and J by 5 bases, 7 bases remained unmatched. Germline CDR1 is SGHNT and CDR2 is YYREEE (reference sequence). The material was CD4+ or CD8+ T cells sorted from blood, obtained in a trial of the OX40 agonist ivuxolimab. The chain joins TRBV5-4 to TRBJ2-5, with 14 nucleotides matching TRBD2. This TCR came from an adult with an advanced solid tumor such as melanoma, head and neck, liver or kidney cancer. The CDR3 coding sequence is TGTGCCAGCAGCGCAGGGACTAGCGGGAGTGGGGAGACCCAGTACTTC. This translates into CASSAGTSGSGETQYF. Supplemented by reference TRBV5-4 and TRBJ2-5, the full variable domain reads ETGVTQSPTHLIKTRGQQVTLRCSSQSGHNTVSWYQQALGQGPQFIFQYYREEENGRGNFPPRFSGLQFPNYSSELNVNALELDDSALYLCASSAGTSGSGETQYFGPGTRLLVL.